What follows are 27 T cell receptor beta chains derived from one specimen sequenced in a study of T cell repertoires in cytomegalovirus infection. One entry per CDR3 protein, called by TCRdb with MiXCR from the reads. Here the sample spans around 320,000 distinct CDR3 sequences, more than 9% being singletons. Sequenced input: PBMCs. The receptor source for this set is a human donor in good health (CMV status not recorded). Some clones in this sample may be carry-over from other donors' samples.

This clonotype was recorded a few times. The chain recombines TRBV10-3 with TRBJ2-5, with no clear D. CDR1 and CDR2 from the germline V gene are ENHRY and SYGVKD. V gave up 9 bases and J gave up 2 bases, with 13 bases separating them. The CDR3 contains 13 residues. The DNA of the CDR3 is TGTGCCATTTCAGTACAGAGACAAGAGACCCAGTACTTC. Its protein is CAISVQRQETQYF.

This clonotype was found a few times. V gene TRBV19 combines with J gene TRBJ1-5, with unresolved D. Trimming left V 6 bases short and J 0 bases short, with 12 bases between. Per the germline V gene, CDR1 is LNHDA and CDR2 is SQIVND (reference sequence). The CDR3 runs 15 residues. CDR3 amino acids: CASRTQLSSNQPQHF. As DNA, the CDR3 is TGTGCCAGTAGGACACAATTATCTAGCAATCAGCCCCAGCATTTT.

As for this clonotype: The junction does not match germline at one end; this may be a read error. The V call is TRBV7-6, the J call TRBJ2-5; 9 bases are a match to TRBD2. CDR1 and CDR2 from the germline V gene are SGHVS and FNYEAQ. The CDR3 spans 16 residues. The CDR3 region has the DNA TGTGCCAGCAGCCTAGCGCGCAGCGGGGGGCAAGAGACCCAGTACTTC. It translates to CASSLARSGGQETQYF.

With respect to this clonotype: With a much larger clone just one base away, this may be a read error. The rearrangement links TRBV7-3 to TRBJ2-3; D uncertain. This CDR3 is built from 14 residues. Germline V gene data show CDR1 as SGHTA and CDR2 as FQGTGA. Here the CDR3 DNA reads TGTGCCAGCAACTTAAGGGCAGTCACAGATACGCAGTATTTT. Its protein product is CASNLRAVTDTQYF.

In regard to this clonotype: This sequence may be a read error, since a much larger clone differs from it by one base. This CDR3 is CDSTSTPPGELFF. The CDR3 region has the DNA TGTGACAGCACTTCGACCCCTCCCGGGGAGCTGTTTTTT. V and J are TRBV6-2 or TRBV6-3 and TRBJ2-2; the D is unclear. This CDR3 spans 13 amino acids. Germline assignment: CDR1 MNHEY and CDR2 SVGEGT.

This clonotype has more than one count but fewer than ten. This sequence joins TRBV5-1 and TRBJ2-7; perhaps TRBD2 as D (5 bases). CDR1 SGHRS and CDR2 YFSETQ come from the germline V gene. The CDR3 is made up of 11 amino acids. V was shortened by 5 bases and J by 6 bases, with 9 bases between the two germline ends. The CDR3 DNA reads TGCGCCAGCAGAATAGGGAGCGAGCAGTACTTC. Protein product: CASRIGSEQYF.

The chain's CDR3 is CASSWGSGTNSPLHF. As DNA, the CDR3 is TGTGCCAGCAGTTGGGGATCAGGGACCAATTCACCCCTCCACTTT. The chain has TRBV6-5 and TRBJ1-6, with TRBD1 as a possible D gene (5 bases). V was cut by 4 bases and J by 7 bases, with 14 bases left in between. CDR1 is MNHEY and CDR2 is SVGAGI in the germline V gene. CDR3 length equals 15 residues.

With regard to this clonotype: At one of its ends the junction is not consistent with the germline gene, which may arise from a read error. The chain carries TRBV10-3 and TRBJ2-7, with 8 nucleotides matching TRBD2. This CDR3 region has 14 residues. Germline values: CDR1 ENHRY, CDR2 SYGVKD. CDR3 residues: CAISGGGPSSEQYF. The CDR3 DNA is TGTGCCATCAGTGGCGGGGGGCCCTCCTCCGAGCAGTACTTC.

Many counts were recorded for this clonotype. V usage is TRBV7-2 and J usage is TRBJ1-6; possibly TRBD1 for D (5 bases). Germline V gene data show CDR1 as SGHTA and CDR2 as FQGNSA. The V and J ends lost 5 bases and 8 bases respectively, with 19 bases between them. The CDR3 extends over 16 amino acids. The CDR3: CASSAMGTANHSPLHF. In DNA, the CDR3 is TGTGCCAGCAGCGCCATGGGGACGGCGAATCATTCACCCCTCCACTTT.

The chain joins TRBV7-1 to TRBJ2-7, with TRBD1 matching 9 bases. TRBV7-1 is designated an ORF whose function remains uncertain. The V and J ends lost 7 bases and 0 bases, in that order; junction bases with no gene match: 7. The CDR3 has 15 amino acids. The CDR3 nucleotides read TGTGCCAGCAATCCGGGACAGGGTTTCTCCTACGAGCAGTACTTC. It translates to CASNPGQGFSYEQYF.

This clonotype came up many times. The chain recombines TRBV6-1 with TRBJ2-1; the match to TRBD2 covers 8 bases. The CDR3 runs to 13 residues. Germline CDR1 reads MNHNS; CDR2 reads SASEGT. V trimming: 5 bases; J trimming: 10 bases; junction bases outside the gene matches: 7. Here the CDR3 reads CASSMRGEGEQFF. CDR3 coding DNA: TGTGCCAGCAGTATGCGGGGGGAGGGCGAGCAGTTCTTC.

V gene TRBV15 combines with J gene TRBJ2-3; no firm D call. The CDR3 has 11 amino acids. Germline CDR1 is LNHNV and CDR2 is YYDKDF (reference sequence). The V gene lost 5 bases and the J gene lost 6 bases, with 6 bases spanning the gap. DNA for the CDR3: TGTGCCACCAGCTACACCGATACGCAGTATTTT. Its protein is CATSYTDTQYF.

This clonotype was observed many times. V gene TRBV12-3 or TRBV12-4 combines with J gene TRBJ1-5; TRBD1 is a possible D gene (6 bases). The CDR3 has 15 residues. The V gene lost 2 bases and the J gene lost 5 bases, with 13 bases spanning the gap. The CDR3 is CASSLTRDTHQPQHF. Written as DNA, the CDR3 is TGTGCCAGCAGTTTAACCCGGGACACCCATCAGCCCCAGCATTTT.

With respect to this clonotype: A much larger clone is a single base away; this may be a read error. The rearrangement links TRBV5-1 to TRBJ2-2; possible D gene TRBD1, 5 bases. Germline V CDR1 and CDR2: SGHRS, YFSETQ. V was pared by 8 bases and J by 0 bases, with 14 bases between. CDR3 length: 15 residues. Here the CDR3 reads CASSQARPNTGELFF. The CDR3 region has the DNA TGCGCCAGTTCACAGGCCCGCCCGAACACCGGGGAGCTGTTTTTT. The full variable domain, in which reference TRBV5-1 and TRBJ2-2 provide the parts outside the CDR3, is KAGVTQTPRYLIKTRGQQVTLSCSPISGHRSVSWYQQTPGQGLQFLFEYFSETQRNKGNFPGRFSGRQFSNSRSEMNVSTLELGDSALYLCASSQARPNTGELFFGEGSRLTVL.

This clonotype was seen many times. CDR3 amino acids: CASSLLRGVYNEQFF. CDR3 nucleotide sequence: TGTGCCAGCAGCTTATTGCGGGGGGTCTACAATGAGCAGTTCTTC. The rearrangement joins TRBV7-2 to TRBJ2-1; the match to TRBD2 covers 8 bases. CDR3 size: 15 residues. In germline, CDR1 is SGHTA, CDR2 FQGNSA. V shed 2 bases, J shed 3 bases, and the junction held 3 bases outside the gene matches.

In its sample, this clonotype was seen many times. The rearrangement links TRBV11-1 to TRBJ1-1; 7 bases agree with TRBD1. Germline CDR1 SGHAT, CDR2 FQDESV (reference sequence). Losses at the gene ends were 0 bases for V and 0 bases for J; bases not matched to a gene: 10. The CDR3 extends over 18 amino acids. Written as DNA, the CDR3 is TGTGCCAGCAGCTTAGCCATCACAGGGGATCTGGTGAACACTGAAGCTTTCTTT. Its protein product is CASSLAITGDLVNTEAFF. The variable domain in full, completed from reference TRBV11-1 and TRBJ1-1, reads EAEVAQSPRYKITEKSQAVAFWCDPISGHATLYWYRQILGQGPELLVQFQDESVVDDSQLPKDRFSAERLKGVDSTLKIQPAELGDSAMYLCASSLAITGDLVNTEAFFGQGTRLTVV.

This clonotype has ten or more counts. J is TRBJ2-2 and V is TRBV11-2; the D gene could be TRBD1 or TRBD2 (5 bases each). V was shortened by 10 bases and J by 4 bases, with 16 bases between the two germline ends. Germline V lookup: CDR1 SGHAT, CDR2 FQNNGV. The CDR3 consists of 14 residues. CDR3 protein: CAIRPGRGTGELFF. The CDR3 DNA sequence: TGTGCCATCCGCCCGGGACGCGGCACCGGGGAGCTGTTTTTT. The full variable domain, completed using reference TRBV11-2 and TRBJ2-2, is EAGVAQSPRYKIIEKRQSVAFWCNPISGHATLYWYQQILGQGPKLLIQFQNNGVVDDSQLPKDRFSAERLKGVDSTLKIQPAKLEDSAVYLCAIRPGRGTGELFFGEGSRLTVL.

The chain has TRBV18 and TRBJ2-7; 8 bases are shared with TRBD2. V lost 4 bases and J lost 0; bases outside the gene matches: 5. Germline V gives CDR1 KGHSH, CDR2 LQKENI. The CDR3 is made up of 15 amino acids. CDR3 sequence reads: CASSHYSGDSYEQYF. The CDR3, as DNA: TGTGCCAGCTCACATTATAGCGGGGACTCCTACGAGCAGTACTTC.

The chain uses TRBV6-1 and TRBJ1-1; no clear D gene. The CDR3 is 13 residues long. V lost 6 bases and J 0 bases, leaving 8 bases between the germline ends. Germline V lookup: CDR1 MNHNS, CDR2 SASEGT. The CDR3 DNA reads TGTGCCAGCAGGAGAGCGCTGAACACTGAAGCTTTCTTT. It specifies CASRRALNTEAFF.

This clonotype was counted ten times or more. The chain combines TRBV19 with TRBJ2-7; 10 bases match TRBD2. V dropped 8 bases and J dropped 5; count of bases not matched to a gene: 24. Germline assignment: CDR1 LNHDA and CDR2 SQIVND (reference sequence). The CDR3 length is 19 residues. The CDR3 nucleotides are TGTGCCAGTCCTCCCTTGGGCAGCGGGAGGGCCATTATTCCCCACGAGCAGTACTTC. It translates to CASPPLGSGRAIIPHEQYF.

The chain carries TRBV27 and TRBJ2-7; D ambiguous. V shed 4 bases and J shed 0 bases, with 10 bases lying between them. The CDR3 extends over 14 amino acids. Germline V gives CDR1 MNHEY, CDR2 SMNVEV (reference sequence). The CDR3 coding sequence is TGTGCCAGCAGTTCTCGGGCGGCCTCCTACGAGCAGTACTTC. Translating gives CASSSRAASYEQYF.

This clonotype has a count of ten or more. This chain joins TRBV6-5 and TRBJ1-1; D possibly corresponds to TRBD1 (5 bases). Trimming left V 6 bases short and J 4 bases short, with 15 bases between. The CDR3 loop spans 14 amino acids. The germline V gene has CDR1 MNHEY and CDR2 SVGAGI. The CDR3 protein is CASRPGRGSTEAFF. DNA of the CDR3: TGTGCCAGCAGGCCAGGGCGCGGGAGCACTGAAGCTTTCTTT.

Comments on this clonotype: This is likely a read error, given that the CDR3 carries no conserved phenylalanine or tryptophan at its end. The limits of the CDR3 on the DNA are not certain, so only TCRdb's listed CDR3 is given. The V and J genes are TRBV27 and TRBJ2-1; the table gives TRBD2 as D, unverified against the DNA. The CDR3 spans 12 residues, counting both ends. Germline V gene data show CDR1 as MNHEY and CDR2 as SMNVEV (reference sequence). The CDR3 here is CASSLYGGRLRL.

There are many counts of this clonotype. The CDR3 DNA follows: TGTGCCAGCAGTGCATACAGATATCCCTATAACCCAGATACGCAGTATTTT. It is translated as CASSAYRYPYNPDTQYF. The chain links TRBV27 to TRBJ2-3; D unclear. The germline CDR1 and CDR2 sequences are MNHEY and SMNVEV (reference sequence). Trimming stripped 5 bases from V and 4 bases from J, with 22 bases between. This CDR3 region has 17 residues.

The V and J genes are TRBV6-2 or TRBV6-3 and TRBJ1-5, with no clear D. V was pared by 0 bases and J by 6 bases, with 6 bases between. This CDR3 region has 13 residues. Germline V lookup: CDR1 MNHEY, CDR2 SVGEGT. The CDR3 is CASSYSSGQPQHF. The DNA of the CDR3 is TGTGCCAGCAGTTACTCTTCTGGTCAGCCCCAGCATTTT.

This clonotype was recorded at least ten times. The genes are TRBV2 and TRBJ2-5; 7 positions agree with TRBD1. With 7 bases clipped from V and 5 bases from J, the junction kept 7 bases outside the gene matches. There are 13 residues in the CDR3. Germline V gene data show CDR1 as SNHLY and CDR2 as FYNNEI. CDR3 DNA sequence: TGTGCCAGCAACACCAGGGGGTGGGAGACCCAGTACTTC. It specifies CASNTRGWETQYF.

This clonotype was seen only a few times. The chain employs TRBV5-4 and TRBJ2-1, with TRBD2 matching 7 bases. CDR1 SGHNT and CDR2 YYREEE come from the germline V gene (reference sequence). J was trimmed by 5 bases and V by 3 bases; bases with no gene match: 11. The CDR3 is 16 amino acids. The CDR3 region has the DNA TGTGCCAGCAGCTCACCCTACGGCGGGAGCCACAATGAGCAGTTCTTC. Translation: CASSSPYGGSHNEQFF.